What follows are 28 T cell receptor beta chains derived from one specimen sequenced in a study of cytomegalovirus exposure and HLA in healthy donors. The PCR was carried out with 60 Vbeta primers and 13 Jbeta primers. The assay was immunoSEQ multiplex PCR, and TCRdb's table has in-frame clones only and misses some. This sample has about 96,000 clones, with roughly 74% found just once. Material: PBMCs. The receptor set was obtained from a woman aged 70-85 years in good health and CMV-seropositive.

There are a few counts of this clone. V usage is TRBV6-1 and J usage is TRBJ2-7, with D uncertain. Deletions cut 4 bases from V and 3 bases from J, with 13 bases between. This CDR3 is built from 14 residues. CDR1 MNHNS and CDR2 SASEGT come from the germline V gene. CDR3 protein: CASSVRSQNYEQYF. Written as DNA, the CDR3 is TGTGCCAGCAGTGTAAGGAGTCAGAACTACGAGCAGTACTTC.

V is TRBV7-2 and J is TRBJ2-3, with TRBD1 matching over 8 bases. Germline V gene data show CDR1 as SGHTA and CDR2 as FQGNSA. CDR3 length equals 15 residues. V shed 3 bases and J 4 bases; nucleotides not matched to a gene: 6. The CDR3 DNA reads as TGTGCCAGCAGCTTGACAGGGGCGAACGCAGATACGCAGTATTTT. Encoded protein: CASSLTGANADTQYF.

The rearrangement uses TRBV5-4 and TRBJ2-6; 11 positions agree with TRBD1. The trim removed 0 bases at V and 1 base at J, leaving 9 bases unmatched. The germline V gene has CDR1 SGHNT and CDR2 YYREEE (reference sequence). This CDR3 has 20 amino acids. The CDR3 DNA reads as TGTGCCAGCAGCTTGGGGACAGGGGGCATTTTAGAGTCTGGGGCCAACGTCCTGACTTTC. Its protein product is CASSLGTGGILESGANVLTF.

This clone was recorded a few times. The chain recombines TRBV29-1 with TRBJ1-2; a weak D match, TRBD1 (5 bases). This CDR3 is built from 12 residues. Germline loops: CDR1 SQVTM, CDR2 ANQGSEA. V was clipped by 7 bases and J by 3 bases, with 12 bases between them. This CDR3 reads CSARGGDYGYTF. The CDR3 DNA reads TGCAGCGCTCGGGGGGGGGACTATGGCTACACCTTC.

This clone was counted a few times. The chain combines TRBV11-2 with TRBJ1-1; 8 bases map to TRBD1. V lost 1 base, J lost 11 bases, and 3 bases stayed unmatched. The CDR3 sequence is 12 residues long. Germline V CDR1 and CDR2: SGHAT, FQNNGV. The CDR3 bases are TGTGCCAGCAGCTTAGGGCGGGACAGGGCTTTCTTT. Its protein product is CASSLGRDRAFF.

The chain combines TRBV6-5 with TRBJ2-2, with TRBD1 identical over 9 bases. Germline CDR1 is MNHEY and CDR2 is SVGAGI. Germline trimming cut 6 bases from V and 7 bases from J; bases unmatched to any gene: 9. The CDR3 extends over 15 amino acids. Here the CDR3 DNA reads TGTGCCAGCAGGCCCAATACAGGGGGCGGCGGGGAGCTGTTTTTT. Protein: CASRPNTGGGGELFF.

This clone was picked up a small number of times. Written as DNA, the CDR3 is TGTGCCATCAGCAAGGACAGGGAGAGGGGAAGCGAGCAGTACTTC. Translation: CAISKDRERGSEQYF. The chain employs TRBV10-3 and TRBJ2-7; 8 bases map to TRBD1. Per the germline V gene, CDR1 is ENHRY and CDR2 is SYGVKD. Trimming took 6 bases from V and 6 from J; bases not matched to a gene: 13. CDR3 length: 15 amino acids.

This clone occurred once. The chain is built from TRBV4-2 and TRBJ1-5; 8 bases agree with TRBD1. CDR3 length equals 16 residues. Unmatched junction bases numbered 5, after V lost 3 bases and J lost 1 base. Germline CDR1 is LGHNA and CDR2 is YNFKEQ. The CDR3 region has the DNA TGTGCCAGCAGCCACGACAGGGGAGTAAGCAATCAGCCCCAGCATTTT. As protein: CASSHDRGVSNQPQHF.

The chain uses TRBV5-1 and TRBJ2-3; TRBD2 matches at 7 bases. J was trimmed by 2 bases and V by 4 bases; bases with no gene match: 4. CDR3 length equals 14 residues. Germline V CDR1 and CDR2: SGHRS, YFSETQ. The CDR3 nucleotides are TGCGCCAGCAGCGGGGACTACATCACAGATACGCAGTATTTT. It translates to CASSGDYITDTQYF.

In its sample, this clone was seen once. The gene calls are TRBV11-2 and TRBJ2-3; 7 positions agree with TRBD2. Germline CDR1 SGHAT, CDR2 FQNNGV. The CDR3 loop spans 15 amino acids. J was trimmed by 0 bases and V by 3 bases; bases with no gene match: 3. CDR3 residues: CASSFQLASTDTQYF. The DNA of the CDR3 is TGTGCCAGCAGCTTCCAACTAGCGAGCACAGATACGCAGTATTTT.

The chain has TRBV10-2 and TRBJ2-5; D call uncertain. V dropped 2 bases and J dropped 5 bases, with 12 bases sitting between them. The CDR3 contains 14 residues. The germline CDR1 and CDR2 sequences are WSHSY and SAAADI. This CDR3 reads CASSERLTGETQYF. The DNA of the CDR3 is TGCGCCAGCAGTGAGAGACTGACTGGGGAGACCCAGTACTTC.

The sample holds a few counts of this clone. The chain employs TRBV27 and TRBJ2-7; D is undetermined. V was cut by 3 bases and J by 1 base, with 7 bases left in between. Per the germline V gene, CDR1 is MNHEY and CDR2 is SMNVEV (reference sequence). This CDR3 is built from 13 residues. In nucleotides, the CDR3 is TGTGCCAGCAGTTTGGCCCTTTCCTACGAGCAGTACTTC. Translation gives CASSLALSYEQYF.

The chain combines TRBV7-8 with TRBJ2-2; D is possibly TRBD2 (9 bases). CDR1 is SGHVS and CDR2 is FQNEAQ in the germline V gene. V was cut by 6 bases and J by 7 bases, with 24 bases left in between. This CDR3 contains 17 residues. The chain's CDR3 is CASSRTRASGTGGELFF. Here the CDR3 DNA reads TGTGCCAGCAGTCGAACTAGGGCTAGCGGGACAGGCGGGGAGCTGTTTTTT.

The chain uses TRBV5-6 and TRBJ2-7; D may be TRBD1 (5 bases). Germline V lookup: CDR1 SGHDT, CDR2 YYEEEE. This CDR3 spans 14 amino acids. V shed 4 bases and J shed 2 bases, with 13 bases lying between them. The CDR3 sequence is CASSRPTVAYEQYF. The CDR3 region has the DNA TGTGCCAGCAGCAGACCGACAGTTGCCTACGAGCAGTACTTC.

This clone was seen a few times. V usage is TRBV5-1 and J usage is TRBJ1-2; D remains ambiguous. Looked up from germline, CDR1 is SGHRS and CDR2 is YFSETQ. Between the trimmed V and J ends, which lost 0 bases and 2 bases, there was a span of 5 bases. The CDR3 has 13 residues. The CDR3 region has the DNA TGCGCCAGCAGCTTGGCGGAGAACTATGGCTACACCTTC. This encodes CASSLAENYGYTF.

CDR3 nucleotides: TGTGCCAGTCAACGGACAGGGAGCACCGGGGAGCTGTTTTTT. It yields the protein CASQRTGSTGELFF. The gene calls are TRBV19 and TRBJ2-2; TRBD1 matches 8 bases. The J segment lost 4 bases and the V segment lost 8 bases, leaving 6 bases of the junction unmatched. CDR3 length: 14 residues. CDR1 and CDR2 (germline): LNHDA, SQIVND (reference sequence).

V and J are TRBV29-1 and TRBJ1-2, with D possibly matching TRBD1 (6 bases). CDR1 is SQVTM, CDR2 ANQGSEA, per germline. The CDR3 has 14 amino acids. Trimming stripped 7 bases from V and 5 bases from J, with 20 bases between. CDR3 loop: CSAARGGREYGYTF. CDR3 DNA: TGCAGCGCCGCGAGGGGGGGGCGAGAGTATGGCTACACCTTC.

This sequence joins TRBV28 and TRBJ2-1, with TRBD1 identical over 8 bases. Germline CDR1 is MDHEN and CDR2 is SYDVKM. Trimming took 0 bases from V and 6 from J; bases not matched to a gene: 1. The CDR3 spans 14 residues. The CDR3 DNA sequence: TGTGCCAGCAGTTTATGGCAGGGGGCCAATGAGCAGTTCTTC. It specifies CASSLWQGANEQFF. The full variable domain, its missing parts supplied by reference TRBV28 and TRBJ2-1, is DVKVTQSSRYLVKRTGEKVFLECVQDMDHENMFWYRQDPGLGLRLIYFSYDVKMKEKGDIPEGYSVSREKKERFSLILESASTNQTSMYLCASSLWQGANEQFFGPGTRLTVL.

This chain uses TRBV19 with TRBJ2-3; 8 bases map to TRBD2. After removal of 2 bases from V and 4 bases from J, the junction contained 11 bases not matched to a gene. This CDR3 comprises 17 residues. CDR1 LNHDA and CDR2 SQIVND come from the germline V gene (reference sequence). Written as DNA, the CDR3 is TGTGCCAGTAGTATACCCCCCCCGGGAGGGCCACCAGATACGCAGTATTTT. This translates into CASSIPPPGGPPDTQYF.

This chain connects TRBV25-1 to TRBJ2-7, with a tentative D call TRBD1 (6 bases). CDR3 length: 12 residues. Trimming removed 9 bases from V and 2 bases from J, with 11 bases in between. Germline CDR1 MGHDK, CDR2 SYGVNS. The CDR3, as DNA: TGTGCCAGGTTCACAGGGCCCTACGAGCAGTACTTC. Translated: CARFTGPYEQYF.

The chain uses TRBV4-1 and TRBJ2-3; TRBD2 agrees at 9 bases. This CDR3 is 16 amino acids long. In germline, CDR1 is MGHRA, CDR2 YSYEKL. The V segment lost 4 bases and the J segment 0 bases; nucleotides outside the gene matches: 5. The CDR3 here is CASSLRLAESTDTQYF. CDR3 coding DNA: TGCGCCAGCAGCCTCCGACTAGCGGAGAGCACAGATACGCAGTATTTT.

The genes are TRBV19 and TRBJ2-1; TRBD1 might be the D (5 bases). Germline CDR1 reads LNHDA; CDR2 reads SQIVND (reference sequence). The CDR3 loop spans 12 amino acids. V lost 5 bases and J lost 8, with 10 bases in between. The CDR3 nucleotides read TGTGCCAGTAGTCCAGGGTGGCATGAGCAGTTCTTC. Residues: CASSPGWHEQFF. Drawing the rest from reference TRBV19 and TRBJ2-1, the complete variable domain is DGGITQSPKYLFRKEGQNVTLSCEQNLNHDAMYWYRQDPGQGLRLIYYSQIVNDFQKGDIAEGYSVSREKKESFPLTVTSAQKNPTAFYLCASSPGWHEQFFGPGTRLTVL.

V gene TRBV6-6 combines with J gene TRBJ2-5; 10 bases are a match to TRBD1. Germline V CDR1 and CDR2: MNHNY, SVGAGI (reference sequence). The V and J ends lost 6 bases and 6 bases, in that order; junction bases with no gene match: 10. CDR3 length: 15 amino acids. The CDR3: CASSSGQGGGKTQYF. The DNA of the CDR3 is TGTGCCAGCAGCTCTGGACAGGGGGGCGGGAAGACCCAGTACTTC.

V is TRBV2 and J is TRBJ2-6, with D unresolved. The V end was cut by 4 bases, the J end by 0 bases, with 4 bases between. Germline CDR1 reads SNHLY; CDR2 reads FYNNEI. The CDR3 is 14 residues long. The CDR3 region has the DNA TGTGCCAGCAGTGCCCTCTCTGGGGCCAACGTCCTGACTTTC. Its translation is CASSALSGANVLTF.

The chain uses TRBV6-6 and TRBJ1-5; D unclear. The CDR3 contains 15 residues. Germline assignment: CDR1 MNHNY and CDR2 SVGAGI (reference sequence). The V and J ends lost 2 bases and 3 bases respectively, with 11 bases between them. The CDR3 DNA reads TGTGCCAGCAGTTACGAGAACGCCGCCAATCAGCCCCAGCATTTT. Translation gives CASSYENAANQPQHF.

The chain recombines TRBV7-9 with TRBJ2-1; 9 nucleotides align to TRBD2. CDR1 and CDR2 from the germline V gene are SEHNR and FQNEAQ (reference sequence). The CDR3 is made up of 15 amino acids. The trim removed 4 bases at V and 8 bases at J, leaving 9 bases unmatched. CDR3: CASSYPGLAIDEQFF. The CDR3 coding sequence is TGTGCCAGCAGCTATCCGGGACTAGCCATAGATGAGCAGTTCTTC.

This clone is a singleton in its sample. The chain combines TRBV10-3 with TRBJ2-7, with 9 bases lining up with TRBD2. Germline-derived CDR1 and CDR2 are ENHRY and SYGVKD. V shed 6 bases, J shed 5 bases, and the junction held 8 bases outside the gene matches. The CDR3 runs to 14 residues. As DNA, the CDR3 is TGTGCCATCAGCACCGGGACTAGCAAACACGAGCAGTACTTC. Its translation: CAISTGTSKHEQYF.

The rearrangement joins TRBV10-3 to TRBJ1-4; weak D call: TRBD1 (5 bases). The CDR3 covers 18 residues. Trimming stripped 0 bases from V and 0 bases from J, with 14 bases between. Germline lookup yields CDR1 ENHRY and CDR2 SYGVKD. CDR3 in amino acids: CAISESKGPGATNEKLFF. The DNA of the CDR3 is TGTGCCATCAGTGAGTCAAAGGGGCCGGGGGCAACTAATGAAAAACTGTTTTTT.